This is a list of T cell receptor beta chains from one sample in a study of blood T cell repertoires in COVID-19. The data were produced by immunoSEQ multiplex PCR, yet TCRdb's version contains in-frame clones alone and is incomplete. The repertoire holds approximately 89,000 clones, with around four fifths as singletons. Sequences were obtained from peripheral blood. Every receptor here comes from a woman in her seventies with active or convalescent COVID-19. Each CDR3 is given with its conserved first and last residue. Each record gives: J gene, CDR3 length, D gene, clone size, V gene, CDR3 protein, CDR3 DNA. A D gene is named only where the DNA matches it firmly. Clone size is shown for a subset of rows, as once, few, many or a class of expanded clone.

TRBJ1-4,16,-,-,TRBV5-1,CASSPIIGATNEKLFF,TGCGCCAGCAGCCCCATCATCGGGGCAACTAATGAAAAACTGTTTTTT
TRBJ2-7,15,-,-,TRBV6-6,CASSYAAGANYEQYF,TGTGCCAGCAGTTACGCGGCAGGGGCTAACTACGAGCAGTACTTC
TRBJ2-6,17,TRBD2,-,TRBV7-8,CASSSTSGGSGANVLTF,TGTGCCAGCAGTTCGACTAGCGGGGGCTCTGGGGCCAACGTCCTGACTTTC
TRBJ1-4,14,TRBD1,-,TRBV4-3,CASSQDPRGEKLFF,TGCGCCAGCAGCCAAGATCCCAGGGGGGAAAAACTGTTTTTT
TRBJ1-5,15,-,-,TRBV4-1,CASSQEGAGRQPQHF,TGCGCCAGCAGCCAAGAGGGCGCAGGGAGGCAGCCCCAGCATTTT
TRBJ2-7,16,TRBD1,-,TRBV5-8,CASSLIIGTGRREQYF,TGTGCCAGCAGCCTCATTATAGGGACAGGACGGCGCGAGCAGTACTTC
TRBJ1-4,13,-,-,TRBV19,CASSINRAEKLFF,TGTGCCAGTAGTATCAACAGGGCAGAAAAACTGTTTTTT
TRBJ2-2,15,-,-,TRBV27,CASSFGTTNTGELFF,TGTGCCAGCAGTTTCGGGACAACGAACACCGGGGAGCTGTTTTTT
TRBJ2-5,17,-,-,TRBV9,CASSVGGLGGIVETQYF,TGTGCCAGCAGCGTAGGAGGGCTAGGAGGGATCGTGGAGACCCAGTACTTC
TRBJ1-5,12,-,-,TRBV29-1,CSAGGSNQPQHF,TGCAGCGCCGGGGGTAGCAATCAGCCCCAGCATTTT
TRBJ2-3,13,-,-,TRBV3-1/TRBV3-2,CASSLDGPDTQYF,TGTGCCAGCAGCCTGGATGGGCCCGATACGCAGTATTTT
TRBJ2-2,13,TRBD1,-,TRBV24-1,CAIQTGSTGELFF,TGTGCCATTCAGACAGGGTCCACCGGGGAGCTGTTTTTT
TRBJ2-7,14,-,-,TRBV5-5,CASSSPRSGYEQYF,TGTGCCAGCAGTTCCCCACGGTCAGGGTACGAGCAGTACTTC
TRBJ1-4,16,-,-,TRBV7-9,CASSLSAAVRNEKLFF,TGTGCCAGCAGCTTATCCGCGGCGGTAAGAAATGAAAAACTGTTTTTT
TRBJ1-2,14,-,-,TRBV7-9,CASTRSGGNYGYTF,TGTGCCAGCACCCGTTCGGGGGGAAACTATGGCTACACCTTC
TRBJ2-5,16,-,-,TRBV9,CASSPYGGQNQETQYF,TGTGCCAGCAGCCCCTACGGGGGGCAGAACCAAGAGACCCAGTACTTC
TRBJ2-5,12,-,-,TRBV9,CASSALQETQYF,TGTGCCAGCAGCGCTCTCCAAGAGACCCAGTACTTC
TRBJ2-5,18,TRBD2,once,TRBV5-8,CASSLAGLAGGLRETQYF,TGTGCCAGCAGCTTGGCGGGACTAGCGGGGGGGCTTCGAGAGACCCAGTACTTC
TRBJ1-6,15,TRBD1,few,TRBV4-2,CASSHPPEGAVPLHF,TGTGCCAGCAGCCATCCCCCCGAGGGGGCAGTTCCCCTCCACTTT
TRBJ2-2,15,-,-,TRBV6-4,CASSKTSSHTGELFF,TGTGCCAGCAGTAAGACTAGTAGTCACACCGGGGAGCTGTTTTTT
TRBJ2-4,13,-,-,TRBV19,CASSTRQMNIQYF,TGTGCCAGTAGTACCAGACAGATGAACATTCAGTACTTC
TRBJ2-7,14,-,few,TRBV27,CASSLRGKPYEQYF,TGTGCCAGCAGTTTACGGGGGAAACCCTACGAGCAGTACTTC
TRBJ2-5,14,-,-,TRBV11-2,CASSTLGVSETQYF,TGTGCCAGCTCTACCCTCGGGGTCTCGGAGACCCAGTACTTC
TRBJ1-1,13,TRBD1,-,TRBV4-1,CASSQAGTGTIKF,TGCGCCAGCAGCCAAGCCGGGACAGGAACTATCAAATTT
TRBJ1-1,11,-,-,TRBV6-2/TRBV6-3,CASSYRQAISF,TGTGCCAGCAGTTATCGGCAGGCGATATCCTTT
TRBJ2-3,14,TRBD1,-,TRBV10-1,CATSKDRGSDTQYF,TGCGCCACCTCTAAGGACAGGGGTTCAGATACGCAGTATTTT
TRBJ2-2,18,TRBD2,once,TRBV5-1,CASSQRRGAVPNTGELFF,TGCGCCAGCAGCCAAAGGCGGGGGGCGGTCCCGAACACCGGGGAGCTGTTTTTT
TRBJ1-1,13,-,once,TRBV18,CASSPERGTEAFF,TGTGCCAGCTCACCGGAAAGGGGTACTGAAGCTTTCTTT
TRBJ2-4,14,TRBD2,-,TRBV6-5,CASSYSGVKNIQYF,TGTGCCAGCAGTTACAGCGGGGTCAAAAACATTCAGTACTTC
TRBJ2-1,16,TRBD2,-,TRBV5-6,CASSLALAGGLDEQFF,TGTGCCAGCAGCTTGGCGTTAGCGGGGGGGCTCGATGAGCAGTTCTTC
TRBJ1-6,12,-,-,TRBV12-3/TRBV12-4,CASSQEYSPLHF,TGTGCCAGCAGCCAAGAGTATTCACCCCTCCACTTT
TRBJ2-7,14,TRBD2,-,TRBV5-1,CASSLAGGVYEQYF,TGCGCCAGCAGTTTAGCGGGGGGCGTCTACGAGCAGTACTTC
TRBJ1-1,15,-,-,TRBV3-1/TRBV3-2,CASSQDRSGNTEAFF,TGTGCCAGCAGCCAAGATCGGTCGGGGAACACTGAAGCTTTCTTT
TRBJ1-6,11,-,-,TRBV5-4,CPRGIGSPLHF,TGCCCAAGGGGGATCGGTTCACCCCTCCACTTT
TRBJ2-1,16,TRBD2,-,TRBV24-1,CATSDLGLAGADEQFF,TGTGCCACCAGTGACTTGGGACTAGCGGGGGCCGATGAGCAGTTCTTC
TRBJ1-6,15,-,-,TRBV6-5,CASSYTFALNSPLHF,TGTGCCAGCAGTTACACTTTTGCGCTAAATTCACCCCTCCACTTT
TRBJ2-7,11,-,once,TRBV5-6,CASSLQNEQYF,TGTGCCAGCAGCTTGCAGAACGAGCAGTACTTC
TRBJ1-1,13,-,-,TRBV3-1/TRBV3-2,CASSRAQNTEAFF,TGTGCCAGCAGCCGGGCCCAGAACACTGAAGCTTTCTTT
TRBJ2-7,14,TRBD2,-,TRBV29-1,CSAQKTAPGGEQYF,TGCAGCGCCCAGAAAACGGCCCCGGGGGGCGAGCAGTACTTC
TRBJ1-2,13,TRBD1,-,TRBV12-3/TRBV12-4,CASSQGQTYGYTF,TGTGCCAGCAGCCAGGGACAGACCTATGGCTACACCTTC
TRBJ2-5,15,TRBD1,-,TRBV11-2,CASSSQGKVQETQYF,TGTGCCAGCAGCTCACAGGGGAAGGTCCAAGAGACCCAGTACTTC
TRBJ1-1,15,-,-,TRBV6-6,CASSYPLPDSREAFF,TGTGCCAGCAGTTACCCCTTACCGGACAGCCGTGAAGCTTTCTTT
TRBJ2-5,16,TRBD2,-,TRBV7-2,CASSFGGGGHQETQYF,TGTGCCAGCAGCTTCGGGGGCGGGGGGCACCAAGAGACCCAGTACTTC
TRBJ1-1,13,-,-,TRBV6-5,CASSRGRPDEAFF,TGTGCCAGCAGCCGCGGGAGGCCTGACGAAGCTTTCTTT
TRBJ2-7,14,TRBD1,-,TRBV27,CASRSGQGGYEQYF,TGTGCCAGCAGATCTGGACAGGGTGGCTACGAGCAGTACTTC
TRBJ1-2,13,TRBD1,-,TRBV10-3,CAINPGQGEGYTF,TGTGCCATCAACCCAGGACAGGGCGAAGGCTACACCTTC
TRBJ2-7,15,-,once,TRBV6-5,CASSSNRPPSYEQYF,TGTGCCAGCAGTTCCAACAGGCCACCCTCCTACGAGCAGTACTTC
TRBJ2-3,14,-,-,TRBV5-1,CASSPPTSTDTQYF,TGCGCCAGCAGCCCGCCTACGAGCACAGATACGCAGTATTTT
TRBJ1-2,13,TRBD1,once,TRBV4-3,CASSQQQGRGYTF,TGCGCCAGCAGCCAACAACAGGGGAGAGGCTACACCTTC
TRBJ1-4,16,-,few,TRBV27,CASSLKRDTNEGKLFF,TGTGCCAGCAGTCTTAAAAGGGACACCAACGAGGGGAAACTGTTTTTT
TRBJ2-5,15,-,-,TRBV11-2,CASSSIQGHQGTQYF,TGTGCCAGCAGTTCAATACAGGGTCACCAAGGAACCCAGTACTTC
TRBJ2-2,15,-,once,TRBV13,CASSLSGTGTGELFF,TGTGCCAGCAGCTTGAGTGGTACGGGCACCGGGGAGCTGTTTTTT
TRBJ1-1,15,TRBD1,-,TRBV7-9,CASSLSSVRGFEAFF,TGTGCCAGCAGCTTAAGCTCGGTCAGGGGGTTCGAAGCTTTCTTT
TRBJ2-1,15,TRBD2,-,TRBV6-5,CASRETSGDYNEQFF,TGTGCCAGCAGGGAGACTAGCGGGGACTACAATGAGCAGTTCTTC
TRBJ2-3,16,-,-,TRBV7-6,CASSLSRQARTDTQYF,TGTGCCAGCAGCTTATCTCGCCAGGCCCGCACAGATACGCAGTATTTT